This record covers a single T cell receptor (beta chain). Its specificity is not known. The cDNA was synthesized by 5'RACE incorporating 10-nucleotide random UMIs. One entry per CDR3 protein, called by TCRdb with MiXCR from the 5' RACE reads. Of 66,000 or so distinct CDR3 sequences listed, under 3.5% are singletons. This record belongs to a study of neurological immune-mediated disorders. Study-level results: No link was found between any clinical or MRI feature and the multiple sclerosis repertoire cluster. In HTLV-1-associated myelopathy, TCR clonal expansion was greatest, whereas multiple sclerosis had the least, falling below healthy controls. The study phylogenetically grouped the repertoires of 18 of 34 multiple sclerosis patients into one related-CDR3 cluster, a possible signature.

Germline CDR1 reads SQVTM; CDR2 reads ANQGSEA. The CDR3 extends over 20 amino acids. V was clipped by 0 bases and J by 4 bases; unmatched bases: 20. The origin of this receptor is a man aged 35-49 years with multiple sclerosis. The genes are TRBV29-1 and TRBJ2-1, with TRBD1 matching over 8 bases. Material for sequencing was PBMCs. CDR3 DNA sequence: TGCAGCGTTGAAGATCTTTTCCGTCAGGGGGCCCCCACGGATTACAATGAGCAGTTCTTC. This gives the protein CSVEDLFRQGAPTDYNEQFF.